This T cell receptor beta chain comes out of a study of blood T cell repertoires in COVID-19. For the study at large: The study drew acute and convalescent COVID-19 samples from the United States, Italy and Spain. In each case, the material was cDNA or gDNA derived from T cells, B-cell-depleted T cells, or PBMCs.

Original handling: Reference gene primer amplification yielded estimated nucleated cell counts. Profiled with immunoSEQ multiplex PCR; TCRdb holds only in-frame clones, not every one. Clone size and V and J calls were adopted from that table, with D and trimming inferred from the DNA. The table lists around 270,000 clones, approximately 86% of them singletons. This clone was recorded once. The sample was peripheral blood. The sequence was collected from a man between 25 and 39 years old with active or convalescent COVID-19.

CDR3 loop: CASSLETSLKFF. CDR3 DNA: TGTGCCAGCAGCTTAGAGACTAGCCTGAAGTTCTTC. J is TRBJ2-1 and V is TRBV7-8, with 7 bases lining up with TRBD2. The CDR3 has 12 residues. Trimming took 1 base from V and 14 from J; bases not matched to a gene: 5. Germline CDR1 reads SGHVS; CDR2 reads FQNEAQ.